Following are 30 T cell receptor beta chains from one sample sequenced in a study of blood T cell repertoires in COVID-19. Only in-frame clones appear in the TCRdb table, and some are missing; sequencing was by immunoSEQ multiplex PCR. The sample has 250,000 or so clones, more than 85% seen once; the top ten hold approximately 6.8%. Sequencing was done on a sample of peripheral blood. The receptors come from a woman between 65 and 79 years old with active or convalescent COVID-19.

The rearrangement uses TRBV5-4 and TRBJ2-2; 8 bases fit TRBD1. Germline V CDR1 and CDR2: SGHNT, YYREEE (reference sequence). This CDR3 spans 14 amino acids. J lost 7 bases, V lost 4 bases, and 6 bases had no gene match. The CDR3 DNA is TGTGCCAGCAGCCCGGACAGGGTGGACGGGGAGCTGTTTTTT. Its translation: CASSPDRVDGELFF.

The rearrangement uses TRBV2 and TRBJ1-5; D not resolved. Germline lookup yields CDR1 SNHLY and CDR2 FYNNEI. The length of the CDR3 is 17 residues. The V gene lost 10 bases and the J gene lost 5 bases, with 27 bases spanning the gap. CDR3 residues: CATKGVEGSLGYQPQHF. The CDR3 DNA reads as TGTGCCACCAAAGGTGTTGAGGGAAGTTTGGGGTATCAGCCCCAGCATTTT.

The rearrangement uses TRBV27 and TRBJ2-1; no reliable D call. The CDR3 consists of 13 residues. V dropped 7 bases and J dropped 5 bases, with 12 bases sitting between them. The V gene's germline CDR1 is MNHEY and CDR2 SMNVEV (reference sequence). CDR3 amino acids: CASTWAPHNEQFF. CDR3 coding DNA: TGTGCCAGCACATGGGCACCCCACAATGAGCAGTTCTTC.

Here the CDR3 reads CASSDTGGNGYTF. The CDR3 coding sequence is TGTGCCAGCAGTGATACAGGGGGCAATGGCTACACCTTC. This chain links TRBV2 with TRBJ1-2; TRBD1 matches at 9 bases. V trimming: 3 bases; J trimming: 6 bases; junction bases outside the gene matches: 2. The CDR3 contains 13 residues. The germline CDR1 and CDR2 sequences are SNHLY and FYNNEI.

V usage is TRBV11-2 and J usage is TRBJ2-7; 13 nucleotides agree with TRBD2. This CDR3 spans 16 amino acids. Germline trimming cut 5 bases from V and 8 bases from J; bases unmatched to any gene: 12. Germline V lookup: CDR1 SGHAT, CDR2 FQNNGV. CDR3 protein: CASSPGTSGETSKQYF. The CDR3 DNA follows: TGTGCCAGCAGCCCGGGGACTAGCGGGGAAACGTCCAAGCAGTACTTC.

This clone was recorded only once. The chain recombines TRBV7-3 with TRBJ2-3, with 10 bases aligning to TRBD2. The trim removed 5 bases at V and 1 base at J, leaving 12 bases unmatched. The CDR3 is 18 residues long. Germline CDR1 SGHTA, CDR2 FQGTGA. CDR3 region: CASSPGRAGGRGTDTQYF. CDR3 nucleotide sequence: TGTGCCAGCAGCCCTGGGAGAGCGGGGGGGCGGGGCACAGATACGCAGTATTTT.

The V and J genes are TRBV18 and TRBJ1-1; D uncertain. The germline V and J ends were trimmed by 6 bases and 3 bases, with 8 bases remaining between them. The CDR3 loop spans 12 amino acids. Germline values: CDR1 KGHSH, CDR2 LQKENI. CDR3 bases: TGTGCCAGCTCCCGGCGGGACACTGAAGCTTTCTTT. As protein: CASSRRDTEAFF. Full variable domain (remainder filled in from reference TRBV18 and TRBJ1-1): NAGVMQNPRHLVRRRGQEARLRCSPMKGHSHVYWYRQLPEEGLKFMVYLQKENIIDESGMPKERFSAEFPKEGPSILRIQQVVRGDSAAYFCASSRRDTEAFFGQGTRLTVV.

The rearrangement uses TRBV5-1 and TRBJ2-5; unclear D gene. Trimming took off 4 bases at V and 7 bases at J, with 17 bases between the two ends. CDR1 is SGHRS and CDR2 is YFSETQ in the germline V gene. The CDR3 extends over 14 amino acids. CDR3 residues: CASSTVTNPPTQYF. Written as DNA, the CDR3 is TGCGCCAGCAGCACGGTCACCAACCCCCCGACCCAGTACTTC.

The rearrangement links TRBV27 to TRBJ1-2; a possible D gene is TRBD1 (6 bases). The CDR3 is 15 residues long. In germline, CDR1 is MNHEY, CDR2 SMNVEV (reference sequence). The V gene lost 5 bases and the J gene lost 1 base, with 14 bases spanning the gap. This CDR3 is CASSTRGGFNYGYTF. The DNA for the CDR3 is TGTGCCAGCAGTACCAGAGGGGGATTTAACTATGGCTACACCTTC.

This chain uses TRBV7-9 with TRBJ1-6, with a possible D match to TRBD1 (5 bases). Germline CDR1 is SEHNR and CDR2 is FQNEAQ (reference sequence). The CDR3 has 14 residues. V was clipped by 6 bases and J by 3 bases, with 9 bases between them. CDR3 nucleotide sequence: TGTGCCAGCAGTCTAGGGGACTATAATTCACCCCTCCACTTT. It translates to CASSLGDYNSPLHF. Combining the CDR3 with reference TRBV7-9 and TRBJ1-6 gives the whole variable domain DTGVSQNPRHKITKRGQNVTFRCDPISEHNRLYWYRQTLGQGPEFLTYFQNEAQLEKSRLLSDRFSAERPKGSFSTLEIQRTEQGDSAMYLCASSLGDYNSPLHFGNGTRLTVT.

The chain couples TRBV27 to TRBJ1-1; TRBD1 aligns across 8 bases. The V gene end was trimmed by 5 bases and the J gene end by 7 bases; junction bases not matched to a gene: 12. The germline V gene encodes CDR1 MNHEY and CDR2 SMNVEV (reference sequence). The CDR3 is made up of 15 amino acids. The CDR3 nucleotides are TGTGCCAGCAGTCTAGGGACAGGAAACAAGCATGAAGCTTTCTTT. Amino acids: CASSLGTGNKHEAFF.

The chain recombines TRBV10-3 with TRBJ1-5; possible D gene TRBD1, 6 bases. The CDR3 has 16 residues. Trimming took off 2 bases at V and 7 bases at J, with 18 bases between the two ends. Germline V CDR1 and CDR2: ENHRY, SYGVKD. The CDR3 nucleotides are TGTGCCATCAGTGAGCACACGGGCCACAGGGACCAGCCCCAGCATTTT. Its translation: CAISEHTGHRDQPQHF.

V usage is TRBV7-2 and J usage is TRBJ1-2; D not certain. The ends were cut back, 5 bases at V and 4 bases at J, with 8 bases in the middle. Germline CDR1 is SGHTA and CDR2 is FQGNSA. The CDR3 runs to 12 residues. The CDR3 sequence is CASSPERYGYTF. In nucleotides, the CDR3 is TGTGCCAGCAGCCCTGAGCGCTATGGCTACACCTTC.

This chain connects TRBV7-3 to TRBJ2-3, with 9 nucleotides matching TRBD2. This CDR3 has 16 amino acids. After removal of 5 bases from V and 2 bases from J, the junction contained 8 bases not matched to a gene. CDR1 and CDR2 from the germline V gene are SGHTA and FQGTGA. CDR3: CASSQSSGAHTDTQYF. The CDR3 coding sequence is TGTGCCAGCAGCCAATCTAGCGGGGCCCACACAGATACGCAGTATTTT.

This clone has only one observation. The rearrangement joins TRBV6-5 to TRBJ2-1; 9 bases line up with TRBD1. After removal of 8 bases from V and 6 bases from J, the junction contained 5 bases not matched to a gene. Germline V lookup: CDR1 MNHEY, CDR2 SVGAGI. This CDR3 spans 13 amino acids. CDR3 DNA: TGTGCCAGCGGGGACAGGGCTCCCAATGAGCAGTTCTTC. Protein product: CASGDRAPNEQFF.

On this clone: In the same sample, other DNA sequences code for this CDR3. The chain employs TRBV6-6 and TRBJ1-3; D is undetermined. CDR1 MNHNY and CDR2 SVGAGI come from the germline V gene (reference sequence). Trimming removed 3 bases from V and 0 bases from J, with 6 bases in between. This CDR3 has 14 amino acids. This chain's CDR3 is CASSYGSSGNTIYF. The CDR3 DNA sequence: TGTGCCAGCAGTTATGGCAGCTCTGGAAACACCATATATTTT.

V usage is TRBV12-3 or TRBV12-4 and J usage is TRBJ1-2; D is perhaps TRBD1 (6 bases). V lost 5 bases and J lost 5, with 12 bases in between. CDR3 length: 13 amino acids. CDR3 DNA: TGTGCCAGCAGTCTACAGGGATGGTATGGCTACACCTTC. Translation: CASSLQGWYGYTF.

V usage is TRBV5-1 and J usage is TRBJ2-7; TRBD2 matches at 7 bases. The CDR3 length is 17 residues. V shed 0 bases and J 4 bases; nucleotides not matched to a gene: 13. Germline CDR1 SGHRS, CDR2 YFSETQ. CDR3 amino acids: CASSLGNRQGGPYEQYF. The CDR3 region has the DNA TGCGCCAGCAGCTTGGGGAATCGGCAGGGAGGGCCTTACGAGCAGTACTTC.

This clone is a singleton in its sample. The chain is built from TRBV11-2 and TRBJ2-3; 11 nucleotides agree with TRBD2. The ends lost 3 bases at V and 3 bases at J; junction bases unmatched: 8. This CDR3 spans 17 amino acids. Germline V gene sequence: CDR1 SGHAT, CDR2 FQNNGV. The CDR3 is CASSFTSGGAGTDTQYF. As DNA, the CDR3 is TGTGCCAGCAGCTTCACTAGCGGGGGCGCCGGGACAGATACGCAGTATTTT.

V usage is TRBV14 and J usage is TRBJ2-1, with D perhaps TRBD2 (6 bases). V was trimmed by 7 bases and J by 9 bases, leaving 16 bases between them. This CDR3 region has 13 residues. The germline gives CDR1 SGHDN, CDR2 FVKESK. CDR3 region: CASTGLHSSEQFF. Here the CDR3 DNA reads TGTGCCAGCACGGGACTCCACTCAAGTGAGCAGTTCTTC.

This chain joins TRBV5-8 and TRBJ1-1; TRBD1 aligns across 8 bases. With 2 bases clipped from V and 4 bases from J, the junction kept 7 bases outside the gene matches. Germline V lookup: CDR1 SGHTS, CDR2 YDEGEE. This CDR3 comprises 15 residues. The DNA for the CDR3 is TGTGCCAGCAGCTTCGAGACAGGGGCGGGCACTGAAGCTTTCTTT. It translates to CASSFETGAGTEAFF. The full variable domain, rest sourced from reference TRBV5-8 and TRBJ1-1, is EAGVTQSPTHLIKTRGQQATLRCSPISGHTSVYWYQQALGLGLQFLLWYDEGEERNRGNFPPRFSGRQFPNYSSELNVNALELEDSALYLCASSFETGAGTEAFFGQGTRLTVV.

The chain couples TRBV4-3 to TRBJ1-4; 10 bases match TRBD1. The CDR3 has 17 amino acids. V was clipped by 0 bases and J by 6 bases; unmatched bases: 7. The germline CDR1 and CDR2 sequences are LGHNA and YSLEER. DNA for the CDR3: TGCGCCAGCAGCCAAGACCTAACCGGGACAGGGGATGAAAAACTGTTTTTT. The encoded protein is CASSQDLTGTGDEKLFF.

A note on this clone: Other nucleotide sequences in the sample specify the same CDR3. V gene TRBV5-1 combines with J gene TRBJ1-2; TRBD1 agrees at 8 bases. In germline, CDR1 is SGHRS, CDR2 YFSETQ. The CDR3 runs to 13 residues. The V and J ends lost 4 bases and 8 bases, in that order; junction bases with no gene match: 7. CDR3 in amino acids: CASSLGQGDGYTF. CDR3 DNA: TGCGCCAGCAGCCTAGGACAGGGAGACGGCTACACCTTC.

This chain links TRBV10-3 with TRBJ1-1; possible D gene TRBD1, 6 bases. V shed 7 bases and J shed 1 base, with 16 bases lying between them. CDR3 length: 15 amino acids. In germline, CDR1 is ENHRY, CDR2 SYGVKD. In DNA, the CDR3 is TGTGCCATCACCGAAGATGGGACATCGAACACTGAAGCTTTCTTT. Translated, it gives CAITEDGTSNTEAFF.

The chain uses TRBV4-3 and TRBJ1-2; perhaps TRBD1 as D (5 bases). Per the germline V gene, CDR1 is LGHNA and CDR2 is YSLEER. The V gene lost 1 base and the J gene lost 7 bases, with 16 bases spanning the gap. The CDR3 length is 15 residues. CDR3 nucleotide sequence: TGCGCCAGCAGCCAAGCCCCTGCGGGGCAAAGTGGCTACACCTTC. It translates to CASSQAPAGQSGYTF.

The chain couples TRBV5-1 to TRBJ2-7; 8 bases line up with TRBD1. The ends lost 4 bases at V and 1 base at J; junction bases unmatched: 4. The CDR3 loop spans 14 amino acids. Germline-derived CDR1 and CDR2 are SGHRS and YFSETQ. In DNA form, the CDR3 reads TGCGCCAGCAGCACCCAGGGGGCGTCCTACGAGCAGTACTTC. It encodes CASSTQGASYEQYF.

The chain links TRBV9 to TRBJ1-3; 7 bases line up with TRBD1. Germline V CDR1 and CDR2: SGDLS, YYNGEE. The CDR3 is 15 residues long. The J segment lost 0 bases and the V segment lost 3 bases, leaving 3 bases of the junction unmatched. This chain's CDR3 is CASSGGTASGNTIYF. The CDR3, as DNA: TGTGCCAGCAGCGGGGGGACAGCCTCTGGAAACACCATATATTTT.

This clone was seen a few times. The chain joins TRBV10-2 to TRBJ1-5; D uncertain. Deletions cut 4 bases from V and 2 bases from J, with 6 bases between. Germline V gene sequence: CDR1 WSHSY, CDR2 SAAADI. The CDR3 contains 13 residues. In nucleotides, the CDR3 is TGCGCCAGCAGTGCGGGAGGCAATCAGCCCCAGCATTTT. Translation: CASSAGGNQPQHF.

The chain couples TRBV24-1 to TRBJ2-1, with 12 bases aligning to TRBD2. The germline gives CDR1 KGHDR, CDR2 SFDVKD. This CDR3 is 15 amino acids long. Trimming at V came to 4 bases and at J to 6 bases, leaving 3 bases not matched to a gene. The CDR3 DNA reads TGTGCCACCAGTGACGGACTAGCGGGGAGCAATGAGCAGTTCTTC. Translating it yields CATSDGLAGSNEQFF.

V gene TRBV28 combines with J gene TRBJ2-2; D is ambiguous. Trimming stripped 5 bases from V and 5 bases from J, with 6 bases between. Germline V gene lookup returns CDR1 MDHEN and CDR2 SYDVKM. This CDR3 has 12 amino acids. Here the CDR3 reads CASSLRTGELFF. CDR3 DNA: TGTGCCAGCAGTCTCCGTACCGGGGAGCTGTTTTTT. The full variable domain, completed using reference TRBV28 and TRBJ2-2, is DVKVTQSSRYLVKRTGEKVFLECVQDMDHENMFWYRQDPGLGLRLIYFSYDVKMKEKGDIPEGYSVSREKKERFSLILESASTNQTSMYLCASSLRTGELFFGEGSRLTVL.